This T cell receptor beta chain was found in a study of early T cells in non-severe SARS-CoV-2 infection. Study-wide context: Unpaired chains resulted from sequencing bulk RNA of unsorted whole blood.

This clonotype has only a few counts. TCRdb independently ran MiXCR on the 5' RACE reads; one entry per CDR3 protein. The sample lists about 67,000 distinct CDR3 sequences, about 9.9% occurring once. The TCR originated in an adult who was a healthcare worker with PCR-confirmed SARS-CoV-2 infection or an uninfected control (not recorded which). The sequencing sample was made of whole blood.

The CDR3 reads CATSDAGLTDTQYF. Written as DNA, the CDR3 is TGTGCCACCAGTGATGCGGGACTGACAGATACGCAGTATTTT. The chain uses TRBV24-1 and TRBJ2-3, with D maybe TRBD2 (6 bases). Trimming took 3 bases from V and 3 from J, leaving 9 bases between them. CDR1 is KGHDR, CDR2 SFDVKD, per germline. The length of the CDR3 is 14 residues.